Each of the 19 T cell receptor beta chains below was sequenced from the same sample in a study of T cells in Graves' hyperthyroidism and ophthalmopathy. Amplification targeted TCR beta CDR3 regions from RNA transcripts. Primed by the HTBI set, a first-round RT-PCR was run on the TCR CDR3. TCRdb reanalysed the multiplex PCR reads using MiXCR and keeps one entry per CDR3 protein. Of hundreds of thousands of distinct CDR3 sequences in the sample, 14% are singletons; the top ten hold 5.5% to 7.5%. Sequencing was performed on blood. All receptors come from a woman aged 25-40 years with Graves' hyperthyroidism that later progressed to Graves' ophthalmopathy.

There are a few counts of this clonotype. The DNA for the CDR3 is TGCAGCGTTCAACAGGTCAGTGAGCAGTTCTTC. The encoded protein is CSVQQVSEQFF. The V call is TRBV29-1, the J call TRBJ2-1, with D possibly being TRBD1 (5 bases). V dropped 5 bases and J dropped 9 bases, with 11 bases sitting between them. From germline, CDR1 is SQVTM and CDR2 ANQGSEA. The CDR3 has 11 residues.

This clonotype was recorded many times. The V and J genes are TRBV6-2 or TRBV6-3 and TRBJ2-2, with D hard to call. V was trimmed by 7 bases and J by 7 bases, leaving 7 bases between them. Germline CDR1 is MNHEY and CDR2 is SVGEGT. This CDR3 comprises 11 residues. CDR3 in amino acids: CASTRDGELFF. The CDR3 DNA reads TGTGCCAGCACAAGGGACGGGGAGCTGTTTTTT.

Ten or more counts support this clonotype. The CDR3 nucleotides read TGTGCCAGCGGAAGCTCGGGGGACACCGGGGAGCTGTTTTTT. It specifies CASGSSGDTGELFF. The chain recombines TRBV12-3 or TRBV12-4 with TRBJ2-2, with TRBD2 as a possible D gene (6 bases). CDR3 length equals 14 residues. Deletions cut 8 bases from V and 3 bases from J, with 13 bases between.

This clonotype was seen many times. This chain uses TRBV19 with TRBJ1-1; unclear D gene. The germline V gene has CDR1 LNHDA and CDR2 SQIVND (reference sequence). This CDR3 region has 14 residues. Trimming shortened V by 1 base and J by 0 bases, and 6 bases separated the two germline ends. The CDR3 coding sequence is TGTGCCAGTAGTATAGGCTTCTTGAACACTGAAGCTTTCTTT. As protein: CASSIGFLNTEAFF.

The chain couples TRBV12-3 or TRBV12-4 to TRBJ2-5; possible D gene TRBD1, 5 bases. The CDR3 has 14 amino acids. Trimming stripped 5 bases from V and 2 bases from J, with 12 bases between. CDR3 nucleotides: TGTGCCAGCAGTACAGACAGTGTACAAGAGACCCAGTACTTC. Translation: CASSTDSVQETQYF.

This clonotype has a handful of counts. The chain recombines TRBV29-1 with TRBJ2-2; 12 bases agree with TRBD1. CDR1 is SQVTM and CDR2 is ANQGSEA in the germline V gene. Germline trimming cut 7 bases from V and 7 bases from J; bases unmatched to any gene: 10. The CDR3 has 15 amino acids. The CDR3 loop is CSGSGGQGAIGELFF. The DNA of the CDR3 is TGCAGCGGCTCGGGGGGACAGGGGGCTATCGGGGAGCTGTTTTTT.

CDR3 region: CASSFHSAGELFF. DNA of the CDR3: TGTGCCAGCAGTTTCCACTCAGCCGGGGAGCTGTTTTTT. This sequence joins TRBV7-2 and TRBJ2-2; D gene ambiguous. Germline values: CDR1 SGHTA, CDR2 FQGNSA. Trimming stripped 6 bases from V and 6 bases from J, with 11 bases between. The CDR3 sequence is 13 residues long.

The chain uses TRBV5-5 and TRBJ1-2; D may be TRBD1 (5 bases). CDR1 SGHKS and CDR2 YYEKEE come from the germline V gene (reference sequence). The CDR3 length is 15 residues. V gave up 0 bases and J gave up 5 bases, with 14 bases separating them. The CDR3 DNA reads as TGTGCCAGCAGCTTGGTGCAGGGCCCTCGGTATGGCTACACCTTC. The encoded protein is CASSLVQGPRYGYTF.

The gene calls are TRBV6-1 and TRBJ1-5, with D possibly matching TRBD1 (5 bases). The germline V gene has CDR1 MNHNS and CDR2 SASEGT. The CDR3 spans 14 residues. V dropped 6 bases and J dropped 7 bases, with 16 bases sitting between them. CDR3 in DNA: TGTGCCAGCAGCCTCGAGGGGTTCGGGCAGCCCCAGCATTTT. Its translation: CASSLEGFGQPQHF.

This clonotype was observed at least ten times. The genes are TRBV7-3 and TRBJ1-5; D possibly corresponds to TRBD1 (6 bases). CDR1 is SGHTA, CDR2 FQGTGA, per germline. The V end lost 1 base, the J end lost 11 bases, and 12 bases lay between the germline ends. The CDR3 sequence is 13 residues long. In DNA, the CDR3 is TGTGCCAGCAGCTTAAGCCCGGACAGTTCCCAGCATTTT. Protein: CASSLSPDSSQHF.

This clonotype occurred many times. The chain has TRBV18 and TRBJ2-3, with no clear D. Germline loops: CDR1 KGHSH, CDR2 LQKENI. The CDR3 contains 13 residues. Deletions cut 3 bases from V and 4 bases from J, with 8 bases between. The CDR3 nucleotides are TGTGCCAGCTCACCCGCCCCGCCAGATACGCAGTATTTT. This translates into CASSPAPPDTQYF.

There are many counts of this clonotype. CDR3 amino acids: CATSGPENTEAFF. CDR3 bases: TGTGCCACCAGTGGACCAGAGAACACTGAAGCTTTCTTT. The chain is built from TRBV24-1 and TRBJ1-1; D ambiguous. Germline V lookup: CDR1 KGHDR, CDR2 SFDVKD. V was shortened by 5 bases and J by 1 base, with 7 bases between the two germline ends. This CDR3 region has 13 residues.

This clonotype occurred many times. The CDR3 coding sequence is TGTGCCAGCAGCTCAGCGTGGGGACAGGGTGCCGAAGCTTTCTTT. The encoded protein is CASSSAWGQGAEAFF. The gene calls are TRBV7-9 and TRBJ1-1; 9 nucleotides agree with TRBD1. The CDR3 is made up of 15 amino acids. V gave up 4 bases and J gave up 8 bases; unmatched junction bases: 11. CDR1 and CDR2 from the germline V gene are SEHNR and FQNEAQ (reference sequence).

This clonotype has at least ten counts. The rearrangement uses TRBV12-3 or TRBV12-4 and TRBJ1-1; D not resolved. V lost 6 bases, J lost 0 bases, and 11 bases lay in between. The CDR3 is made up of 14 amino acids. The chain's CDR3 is CASRLDGLNTEAFF. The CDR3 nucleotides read TGTGCCAGCAGACTCGACGGTCTGAACACTGAAGCTTTCTTT.

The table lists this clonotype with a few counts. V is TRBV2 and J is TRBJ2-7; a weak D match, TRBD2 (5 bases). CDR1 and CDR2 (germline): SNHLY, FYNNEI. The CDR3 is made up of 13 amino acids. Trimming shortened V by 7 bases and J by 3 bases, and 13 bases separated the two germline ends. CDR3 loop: CASMAEGSYEQYF. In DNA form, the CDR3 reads TGTGCCAGCATGGCAGAAGGGAGCTACGAGCAGTACTTC.

The CDR3 coding sequence is TGTGCCAGCTCATCTGCCTTAGCGGTACCGAACACCGGGGAGCTGTTTTTT. It codes for CASSSALAVPNTGELFF. The V gene is TRBV18, the J gene TRBJ2-2; D possibly corresponds to TRBD2 (6 bases). Per the germline V gene, CDR1 is KGHSH and CDR2 is LQKENI. The CDR3 contains 17 residues. V lost 5 bases, J lost 0 bases, and 16 bases lay in between.

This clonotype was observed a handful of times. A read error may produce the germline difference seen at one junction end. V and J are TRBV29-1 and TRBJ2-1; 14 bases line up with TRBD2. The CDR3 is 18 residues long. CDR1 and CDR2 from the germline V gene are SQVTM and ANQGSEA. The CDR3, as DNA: TGCAGCGTTGATCTGCGACTAGCGGGAGGGCCGGACTACAATAAGCAGTTCTTC. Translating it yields CSVDLRLAGGPDYNKQFF.

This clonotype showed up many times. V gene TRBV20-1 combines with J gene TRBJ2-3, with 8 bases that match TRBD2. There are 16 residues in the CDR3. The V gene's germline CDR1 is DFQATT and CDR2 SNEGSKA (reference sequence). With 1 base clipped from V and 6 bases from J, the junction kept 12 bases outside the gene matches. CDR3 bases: TGCAGTGCTAGAGCCAGTAGCGGGAACGGATTGGATACGCAGTATTTT. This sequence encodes CSARASSGNGLDTQYF.

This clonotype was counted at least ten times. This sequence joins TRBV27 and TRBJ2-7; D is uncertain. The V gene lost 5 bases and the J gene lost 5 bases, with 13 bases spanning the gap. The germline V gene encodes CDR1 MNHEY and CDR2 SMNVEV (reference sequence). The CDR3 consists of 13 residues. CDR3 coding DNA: TGTGCCAGCAGTCGCAGTTGGGGTAACGAGCAGTACTTC. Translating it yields CASSRSWGNEQYF.